Below, 20 T cell receptor beta chains from the same sample are listed, as sequenced in a study of spatial heterogeneity in lung cancer. The time point here: blood at routine non-recurrence follow-up after resection. Sequencing covered unsorted whole RNA taken from tumor, nontumor lung or frozen PBMC. Using its own MiXCR run on the 5' RACE reads, TCRdb lists one record per CDR3 protein. The sample yields fewer than 55,000 distinct CDR3 sequences, roughly 7.4% seen once. The material was PBMCs, obtained at follow-up. The receptors derive from a female donor with early-stage non-small cell lung cancer.

At least ten counts were recorded for this clonotype. This rearrangement joins TRBV20-1 to TRBJ2-3; D unclear. The CDR3 sequence is 14 residues long. The V end was cut by 0 bases, the J end by 1 base, with 8 bases between. CDR1 DFQATT and CDR2 SNEGSKA come from the germline V gene (reference sequence). CDR3 DNA sequence: TGCAGTGCTAGAGATAGGGTCGGCACAGATACGCAGTATTTT. The encoded protein is CSARDRVGTDTQYF.

This clonotype was counted many times. The chain couples TRBV29-1 to TRBJ1-2, with 7 positions matching TRBD1. This CDR3 has 13 residues. The V gene end was trimmed by 6 bases and the J gene end by 0 bases; junction bases not matched to a gene: 4. Germline values: CDR1 SQVTM, CDR2 ANQGSEA. The CDR3 DNA is TGCAGCGTGTCGACAGGGACTAACTATGGCTACACCTTC. Protein sequence: CSVSTGTNYGYTF.

This clonotype was observed at least ten times. V and J are TRBV7-9 and TRBJ2-3; D tentatively reads TRBD1 or TRBD2 (5 bases each). The CDR3 extends over 14 amino acids. Germline-derived CDR1 and CDR2 are SEHNR and FQNEAQ (reference sequence). Between the trimmed V and J ends, which lost 4 bases and 2 bases, there was a span of 10 bases. The DNA of the CDR3 is TGTGCCAGCAGCTCCGGGACCCCCACAGATACGCAGTATTTT. Residues: CASSSGTPTDTQYF.

Ten or more counts support this clonotype. J is TRBJ1-2 and V is TRBV29-1; weak D call: TRBD1 (5 bases). V shed 5 bases and J shed 5 bases, with 18 bases lying between them. Per the germline V gene, CDR1 is SQVTM and CDR2 is ANQGSEA. The CDR3 is 14 amino acids. CDR3 protein: CSVLDVQGGYGYTF. The CDR3 region has the DNA TGCAGCGTTTTGGATGTGCAGGGCGGGTATGGCTACACCTTC.

There are a few counts of this clonotype. The chain combines TRBV5-1 with TRBJ2-1; D uncertain. The CDR3 runs to 15 residues. Germline V CDR1 and CDR2: SGHRS, YFSETQ. V shed 4 bases and J shed 5 bases, with 16 bases lying between them. In DNA, the CDR3 is TGCGCCAGCAGCGGGGTTGTGGGCGGTGACAATGAGCAGTTCTTC. Protein product: CASSGVVGGDNEQFF.

The J gene is TRBJ1-4, the V gene TRBV6-6; the D is unclear. This CDR3 comprises 15 residues. Germline assignment: CDR1 MNHNY and CDR2 SVGAGI (reference sequence). V shed 2 bases and J shed 0 bases, with 7 bases lying between them. The CDR3, as DNA: TGTGCCAGCAGTTACGGCCCATCAACTAATGAAAAACTGTTTTTT. Translated, it gives CASSYGPSTNEKLFF.

In this sample, this clonotype turned up many times. The genes are TRBV7-2 and TRBJ2-2; 11 bases agree with TRBD1. V trimming: 5 bases; J trimming: 6 bases; junction bases outside the gene matches: 11. The CDR3 runs to 17 residues. Germline V gene sequence: CDR1 SGHTA, CDR2 FQGNSA. The CDR3 here is CASSPRWTGGEAGELFF. The CDR3 DNA reads as TGTGCCAGCAGCCCCCGGTGGACAGGGGGCGAAGCCGGGGAGCTGTTTTTT.

This clonotype was picked up a small number of times. A clone one base away is much larger, so this may be a read error. The gene calls are TRBV20-1 and TRBJ2-7; D is unclear. V gave up 6 bases and J gave up 3 bases, with 6 bases separating them. This CDR3 comprises 10 residues. In germline, CDR1 is DFQATT, CDR2 SNEGSKA (reference sequence). The CDR3 DNA follows: TGCAGTGCCTCGGACTACGAGCAGTACTTC. Translating it yields CSASDYEQYF.

There are many counts of this clonotype. V usage is TRBV9 and J usage is TRBJ2-7; D tentatively reads TRBD1 or TRBD2 (6 bases each). Trimming cost V 4 bases and J 1 base, with 15 bases left between them. The CDR3 runs 15 residues. The germline gives CDR1 SGDLS, CDR2 YYNGEE. The CDR3 is CASSLQGGPSYEQYF. In DNA form, the CDR3 reads TGTGCCAGCAGCCTCCAAGGGGGGCCATCCTACGAGCAGTACTTC.

This clonotype was recorded a few times. The chain recombines TRBV29-1 with TRBJ2-1; 11 bases align to TRBD2. The CDR3 is 13 amino acids. V was pared by 1 base and J by 7 bases, with 0 bases of the junction left unmatched. Germline V lookup: CDR1 SQVTM, CDR2 ANQGSEA. Written as DNA, the CDR3 is TGCAGCGTTGAAGCTAGCGGGAGGAATGAGCAGTTCTTC. This gives the protein CSVEASGRNEQFF.

J is TRBJ2-1 and V is TRBV5-1; 9 bases align to TRBD2. The trim removed 4 bases at V and 4 bases at J, leaving 21 bases unmatched. Germline V gene data show CDR1 as SGHRS and CDR2 as YFSETQ. The CDR3 has 20 residues. CDR3 DNA: TGCGCCAGCAGCCCTCTGGGTAGCGGGGGCGCCCCGGGGACGTACAATGAGCAGTTCTTC. Its protein product is CASSPLGSGGAPGTYNEQFF. The complete variable domain, with remaining parts taken from reference TRBV5-1 and TRBJ2-1, reads KAGVTQTPRYLIKTRGQQVTLSCSPISGHRSVSWYQQTPGQGLQFLFEYFSETQRNKGNFPGRFSGRQFSNSRSEMNVSTLELGDSALYLCASSPLGSGGAPGTYNEQFFGPGTRLTVL.

In this sample, this clonotype turned up many times. At one end the junction does not follow the germline gene, possibly because of a read error. V gene TRBV6-2 or TRBV6-3 combines with J gene TRBJ2-5; 11 positions agree with TRBD1. Germline CDR1 is MNHEY and CDR2 is SVGEGT. The CDR3 has 16 residues. The CDR3 region is CASSYPGQGDQETQYF. DNA of the CDR3: TGTGCCAGCAGTTACCCGGGACAGGGGGACCAAGAAACCCAGTACTTC.

As to this clonotype: Relative to the germline gene, one junction end is altered; a read error may explain this. This chain joins TRBV11-2 and TRBJ1-6; D gene uncertain. This CDR3 spans 12 amino acids. Germline V gives CDR1 SGHAT, CDR2 FQNNGV. Written as DNA, the CDR3 is TGTGCCGGCAGCTTTCCCGCATCACCCCTCCACTTT. It is translated as CAGSFPASPLHF.

This clonotype showed up just a few times. V gene TRBV7-2 combines with J gene TRBJ1-1; D is uncertain. Trimming removed 1 base at V and 1 base at J, with 7 bases between. The CDR3 length is 14 residues. Germline V CDR1 and CDR2: SGHTA, FQGNSA. CDR3 amino acids: CASSLVRGNTEAFF. The CDR3 DNA sequence: TGTGCCAGCAGCTTAGTACGCGGGAACACTGAAGCTTTCTTT.

This clonotype was seen ten or more times. The CDR3 loop reads CASSPAGYDYGYTF. The CDR3 nucleotides read TGTGCCAGCAGCCCGGCAGGGTACGACTATGGCTACACCTTC. The chain carries TRBV7-2 and TRBJ1-2, with D maybe TRBD1 (5 bases). V lost 5 bases and J lost 3, with 13 bases in between. CDR3 length: 14 residues. The germline gives CDR1 SGHTA, CDR2 FQGNSA.

This clonotype was recorded many times. This chain connects TRBV27 to TRBJ2-2; no reliable D call. Germline V gene data show CDR1 as MNHEY and CDR2 as SMNVEV (reference sequence). The germline V and J ends were trimmed by 5 bases and 6 bases, with 7 bases remaining between them. This CDR3 region has 12 residues. CDR3 sequence: CASSRSAGELFF. The CDR3 nucleotides are TGTGCCAGCAGTCGGTCTGCCGGGGAGCTGTTTTTT.

This clonotype was seen many times. The CDR3 sequence is CASSLVGLSGNTIYF. The CDR3 nucleotides are TGTGCCAGCAGCTTAGTTGGTCTCTCTGGAAACACCATATATTTT. The V gene is TRBV7-2, the J gene TRBJ1-3, with no clear D. CDR3 length: 15 amino acids. CDR1 is SGHTA and CDR2 is FQGNSA in the germline V gene. Trimming removed 1 base at V and 0 bases at J, with 7 bases between.

This clonotype was detected only a few times. The chain has TRBV29-1 and TRBJ2-3; 13 positions agree with TRBD2. CDR1 is SQVTM and CDR2 is ANQGSEA in the germline V gene. The V gene end was trimmed by 6 bases and the J gene end by 4 bases; junction bases not matched to a gene: 7. CDR3 length: 15 residues. CDR3 DNA sequence: TGCAGCGTCGGGACTAGCGGGGAGGTCGCAGATACGCAGTATTTT. The encoded protein is CSVGTSGEVADTQYF.

This clonotype was detected ten times or more. This chain connects TRBV7-9 to TRBJ1-2; 8 nucleotides align to TRBD1. Germline V CDR1 and CDR2: SEHNR, FQNEAQ (reference sequence). This CDR3 is built from 15 residues. V trimming: 2 bases; J trimming: 5 bases; junction bases outside the gene matches: 7. CDR3: CASSLQQGEAYGYTF. The CDR3 DNA follows: TGTGCCAGCAGCTTACAACAGGGGGAGGCTTATGGCTACACCTTC.

The chain links TRBV4-1 to TRBJ1-2; D call uncertain. The V end lost 1 base, the J end lost 0 bases, and 9 bases lay between the germline ends. The CDR3 has 15 residues. Germline V gene sequence: CDR1 MGHRA, CDR2 YSYEKL. This CDR3 is CASSQAALANYGYTF. CDR3 DNA: TGCGCCAGCAGCCAAGCTGCCTTAGCTAACTATGGCTACACCTTC.